Each of the 15 T cell receptor beta chains below was sequenced from the same sample in a study of cytomegalovirus exposure and HLA in healthy donors. The PCR contained 60 Vbeta and 13 Jbeta primers. Data came from immunoSEQ multiplex PCR; TCRdb stores just in-frame clones and leaves some out. The data show about 76,000 clones, with over 60% seen just once and 9.5% to 13% held by the top ten. Sequenced input: PBMCs. The receptors stem from a male donor in good health and CMV-seropositive.

The genes are TRBV6-6 and TRBJ2-7, with 8 bases matching TRBD1. This CDR3 has 14 residues. The V gene end was trimmed by 6 bases and the J gene end by 1 base; junction bases not matched to a gene: 5. CDR1 and CDR2 from the germline V gene are MNHNY and SVGAGI (reference sequence). The CDR3 DNA reads as TGTGCCAGCAGGCAGGGACAGGCTTCCTACGAGCAGTACTTC. Translating it yields CASRQGQASYEQYF.

This rearrangement joins TRBV4-2 to TRBJ2-1; 10 bases match TRBD2. Germline trimming cut 2 bases from V and 4 bases from J; bases unmatched to any gene: 5. In germline, CDR1 is LGHNA, CDR2 YNFKEQ. The CDR3 covers 16 residues. CDR3 residues: CASSQHSGGDYNEQFF. The CDR3, as DNA: TGTGCCAGCAGCCAACACAGCGGGGGGGATTACAATGAGCAGTTCTTC.

This chain links TRBV7-9 with TRBJ1-5, with 8 bases fitting TRBD1. From germline, CDR1 is SEHNR and CDR2 FQNEAQ (reference sequence). The CDR3 runs 17 residues. V lost 4 bases, J lost 0 bases, and 8 bases stayed unmatched. For the CDR3, the DNA is TGTGCCAGCAGCTCCACCGACAGGGGAAATAGCAATCAGCCCCAGCATTTT. Its translation: CASSSTDRGNSNQPQHF. Combining the CDR3 with reference TRBV7-9 and TRBJ1-5 gives the whole variable domain DTGVSQNPRHKITKRGQNVTFRCDPISEHNRLYWYRQTLGQGPEFLTYFQNEAQLEKSRLLSDRFSAERPKGSFSTLEIQRTEQGDSAMYLCASSSTDRGNSNQPQHFGDGTRLSIL.

The chain links TRBV27 to TRBJ1-2; 10 positions match TRBD1. The germline gives CDR1 MNHEY, CDR2 SMNVEV (reference sequence). The V and J ends lost 4 bases and 4 bases, in that order; junction bases with no gene match: 9. This CDR3 is built from 16 residues. The CDR3 here is CASSYRTGGASYGYTF. As DNA, the CDR3 is TGTGCCAGCAGTTATCGGACAGGGGGAGCTTCCTATGGCTACACCTTC.

V usage is TRBV7-3 and J usage is TRBJ2-5; 8 nucleotides agree with TRBD1. The DNA matches TRBJ2-7 better at its end, which makes the J call doubtful. This CDR3 spans 14 amino acids. Per germline, CDR1 SGHTA and CDR2 FQGTGA. This CDR3 is CASSPQQGAYEQYF. CDR3 nucleotides: TGTGCCAGCAGCCCCCAACAGGGGGCCTACGAGCAGTACTTC.

The rearrangement links TRBV5-1 to TRBJ2-5; 11 bases agree with TRBD2. Trimming cost V 7 bases and J 7 bases; bases outside gene matches: 12. CDR3 length: 15 residues. Germline V gives CDR1 SGHRS, CDR2 YFSETQ. The CDR3 loop reads CASHKTSGASGTQYF. Here the CDR3 DNA reads TGCGCCAGCCATAAGACTAGCGGGGCTTCTGGGACCCAGTACTTC. The full variable domain, with the rest looked up from reference TRBV5-1 and TRBJ2-5, is KAGVTQTPRYLIKTRGQQVTLSCSPISGHRSVSWYQQTPGQGLQFLFEYFSETQRNKGNFPGRFSGRQFSNSRSEMNVSTLELGDSALYLCASHKTSGASGTQYFGPGTRLLVL.

The gene calls are TRBV7-9 and TRBJ2-4, with 10 nucleotides matching TRBD1. The germline V gene encodes CDR1 SEHNR and CDR2 FQNEAQ (reference sequence). The J segment lost 1 base and the V segment lost 4 bases, leaving 7 bases of the junction unmatched. The CDR3 consists of 17 residues. DNA for the CDR3: TGTGCCAGCAGCTCGGGACAGGGGAATTTGGCCAAAAACATTCAGTACTTC. This sequence encodes CASSSGQGNLAKNIQYF.

The chain joins TRBV6-5 to TRBJ2-7; 8 positions agree with TRBD1. V shed 9 bases, J shed 2 bases, and the junction held 3 bases outside the gene matches. There are 12 residues in the CDR3. Germline V gene lookup returns CDR1 MNHEY and CDR2 SVGAGI. CDR3 in DNA: TGTGCCAGGGACAGGGCCCCCTACGAGCAGTACTTC. It encodes CARDRAPYEQYF.

This chain joins TRBV7-8 and TRBJ2-5; 8 nucleotides line up with TRBD2. There are 15 residues in the CDR3. Germline-derived CDR1 and CDR2 are SGHVS and FQNEAQ. Trimming took 5 bases from V and 5 from J; bases not matched to a gene: 10. CDR3 nucleotide sequence: TGTGCCAGCAGCCCTGGGACTAGAGGTGCGGAGACCCAGTACTTC. Its translation: CASSPGTRGAETQYF.

For this clone: Other DNA variants within this sample encode the same CDR3. The V and J genes are TRBV7-9 and TRBJ2-7; 10 nucleotides line up with TRBD1. The CDR3 consists of 16 residues. Germline-derived CDR1 and CDR2 are SEHNR and FQNEAQ (reference sequence). Germline trimming cut 7 bases from V and 6 bases from J; bases unmatched to any gene: 15. CDR3 coding DNA: TGTGCCAGCACTCCCCTCAACGGGGACAGGGGCTTCGAGCAGTACTTC. Residues: CASTPLNGDRGFEQYF.

The chain employs TRBV7-2 and TRBJ2-2, with 7 bases fitting TRBD2. The V gene end was trimmed by 1 base and the J gene end by 1 base; junction bases not matched to a gene: 9. The CDR3 runs 18 residues. Germline CDR1 reads SGHTA; CDR2 reads FQGNSA. For the CDR3, the DNA is TGTGCCAGCAGCTTAGGCGGTGTGGGCGGGAGGAACACCGGGGAGCTGTTTTTT. Translating it yields CASSLGGVGGRNTGELFF.

This chain joins TRBV5-1 and TRBJ2-3; D not certain. The ends were cut back, 0 bases at V and 2 bases at J, with 7 bases in the middle. CDR3 size: 14 residues. Germline V gives CDR1 SGHRS, CDR2 YFSETQ. CDR3: CASSLAQITDTQYF. As DNA, the CDR3 is TGCGCCAGCAGCTTGGCTCAGATCACAGATACGCAGTATTTT.

This clone was seen only a few times. This chain uses TRBV18 with TRBJ1-4, with TRBD1 identical over 8 bases. Trimming took 3 bases from V and 8 from J; bases not matched to a gene: 11. Looked up from germline, CDR1 is KGHSH and CDR2 is LQKENI. The CDR3 spans 16 residues. The CDR3 loop reads CASSPFPTGEVEKLFF. The DNA for the CDR3 is TGTGCCAGCTCACCTTTTCCGACAGGGGAGGTGGAAAAACTGTTTTTT.

Only a few counts were recorded for this clone. The J gene is TRBJ2-2, the V gene TRBV19; unclear D gene. The CDR3 consists of 12 residues. The germline V gene encodes CDR1 LNHDA and CDR2 SQIVND (reference sequence). The ends were cut back, 7 bases at V and 3 bases at J, with 6 bases in the middle. The CDR3 DNA follows: TGTGCCAGTAACCCAGACACCGGGGAGCTGTTTTTT. Translating it yields CASNPDTGELFF. Full variable domain (outside the CDR3, taken from reference TRBV19 and TRBJ2-2): DGGITQSPKYLFRKEGQNVTLSCEQNLNHDAMYWYRQDPGQGLRLIYYSQIVNDFQKGDIAEGYSVSREKKESFPLTVTSAQKNPTAFYLCASNPDTGELFFGEGSRLTVL.

J is TRBJ1-3 and V is TRBV7-8, with 8 nucleotides matching TRBD1. The CDR3 has 17 residues. Germline V gene sequence: CDR1 SGHVS, CDR2 FQNEAQ. After removal of 4 bases from V and 4 bases from J, the junction contained 12 bases not matched to a gene. The CDR3 sequence is CASSSRFSDRGGNTIYF. The CDR3, as DNA: TGTGCCAGCAGCTCACGATTCTCTGACAGGGGAGGAAACACCATATATTTT.